The clone carrying this T cell receptor beta chain was counted only a few times. What it binds is unknown. TCRdb's copy holds only in-frame clones and misses some; the assay was immunoSEQ multiplex PCR. The sample has about 97,000 clones; 70% to 90% are singletons. The record originates from a study of T cell responses to AZD1222 COVID-19 vaccine. Findings of the study overall: Per reports, nearly half of all spike-specific TCRs target regions that are unmutated in variants.

The sample was peripheral blood, taken on day 0 of AZD1222 vaccination. The TCR originated in an adult in good health.

The CDR3, as DNA: TGCGCCAGCAGCTTAAGGTGGAGTAATCAGCCCCAGCATTTT. Translated: CASSLRWSNQPQHF. This rearrangement joins TRBV4-1 to TRBJ1-5; no clear D gene. This CDR3 region has 14 residues. Germline values: CDR1 MGHRA, CDR2 YSYEKL. Trimming took 5 bases from V and 4 from J, leaving 12 bases between them.